The text below deals with one T cell receptor (beta chain). Sequencing used immunoSEQ multiplex PCR; TCRdb keeps in-frame clones, though not all of them. The sample contains about 61,000 clones, under 90% of which appear only once. The data derive from a study of OX40 agonist ivuxolimab in advanced cancers. For the study at large: The dose of intravenous ivuxolimab that patients received every 2 weeks ranged from 0.01 to 10 mg/kg.

Trimming removed 4 bases at V and 1 base at J, with 11 bases between. This CDR3 is built from 14 residues. Germline V gene data show CDR1 as SGHRS and CDR2 as YFSETQ. The chain has TRBV5-1 and TRBJ1-1, with D possibly TRBD1 on 6 matching bases. The TCR originated in an adult with an advanced solid tumor such as melanoma, head and neck, liver or kidney cancer. The input for sequencing was CD4+ or CD8+ T cells sorted from blood, taken in a trial of the OX40 agonist ivuxolimab. CDR3 in amino acids: CASSVRGGNTEAFF. The CDR3, as DNA: TGCGCCAGCAGCGTTAGGGGGGGGAACACTGAAGCTTTCTTT.